The 22 T cell receptor beta chains below come from one sample, sequenced in a study of blood T cell repertoires in COVID-19. Method: immunoSEQ multiplex PCR; TCRdb's copy keeps in-frame clones and lacks some. The data show roughly 100,000 clones, with nearly 90% seen just once and 3.1% held by the top ten. The sequencing input was peripheral blood. The receptors come from a man aged 50-60 years in a cohort sampled during active COVID-19.

V is TRBV5-4 and J is TRBJ2-3; no firm D call. The CDR3 has 12 residues. V was clipped by 2 bases and J by 1 base, with 2 bases between them. CDR1 is SGHNT, CDR2 YYREEE, per germline (reference sequence). CDR3: CASSFGTDTQYF. For the CDR3, the DNA is TGTGCCAGCAGCTTCGGCACAGATACGCAGTATTTT. The full variable domain, completed using reference TRBV5-4 and TRBJ2-3, is ETGVTQSPTHLIKTRGQQVTLRCSSQSGHNTVSWYQQALGQGPQFIFQYYREEENGRGNFPPRFSGLQFPNYSSELNVNALELDDSALYLCASSFGTDTQYFGPGTRLTVL.

The rearrangement joins TRBV9 to TRBJ2-3, with TRBD2 identical over 8 bases. The V and J ends lost 9 bases and 0 bases, in that order; junction bases with no gene match: 12. The CDR3 is 16 residues long. CDR1 SGDLS and CDR2 YYNGEE come from the germline V gene. CDR3 sequence: CATSRRGASSTDTQYF. The CDR3 DNA reads TGTGCCACTTCCCGGCGGGGGGCCTCTAGCACAGATACGCAGTATTTT. Full variable domain (rest looked up from reference TRBV9 and TRBJ2-3): DSGVTQTPKHLITATGQRVTLRCSPRSGDLSVYWYQQSLDQGLQFLIQYYNGEERAKGNILERFSAQQFPDLHSELNLSSLELGDSALYFCATSRRGASSTDTQYFGPGTRLTVL.

The chain is built from TRBV3-1 (or the pseudogene TRBV3-2) and TRBJ2-1; D remains unclear. Germline CDR1 and CDR2: LGHDT and YNNKEL (reference sequence). Trimming took off 3 bases at V and 8 bases at J, with 8 bases between the two ends. The CDR3 is made up of 12 amino acids. The CDR3 spells CASSQHSDEQFF. The CDR3 DNA follows: TGTGCCAGCAGCCAGCATTCGGATGAGCAGTTCTTC.

J is TRBJ1-6 and V is TRBV5-1; D is unresolved. Germline V gene lookup returns CDR1 SGHRS and CDR2 YFSETQ. CDR3 length: 15 amino acids. Trimming stripped 4 bases from V and 2 bases from J, with 10 bases between. The CDR3 here is CASSLAPTYNSPLHF. The CDR3 nucleotides are TGCGCCAGCAGCCTAGCTCCGACCTATAATTCACCCCTCCACTTT.

A note on this clone: Given the absence of the conserved phenylalanine or tryptophan at the CDR3 end, a read error is likely. The DNA is left out, because the CDR3 cannot be placed on it with certainty; the CDR3 is given as TCRdb lists it. The chain combines TRBV27 with TRBJ1-2; the listed D gene, TRBD1, was not tested against the DNA. The germline V gene encodes CDR1 MNHEY and CDR2 SMNVEV (reference sequence). The CDR3 spans 8 residues, counting both ends. CDR3 sequence: CASSFDRV.

The V call is TRBV7-2, the J call TRBJ2-7; 14 bases fit TRBD2. The junction had 4 bases not matched to a gene; V was cut back by 5 bases and J by 4 bases. The CDR3 consists of 15 residues. Germline values: CDR1 SGHTA, CDR2 FQGNSA. CDR3 residues: CASSPRTSGGYEQYF. CDR3 sequence (DNA): TGTGCCAGCAGCCCACGGACTAGCGGGGGGTACGAGCAGTACTTC.

The chain's CDR3 is CATSDIGTGAEAFF. The CDR3, as DNA: TGTGCCACCAGTGATATTGGGACAGGGGCTGAAGCTTTCTTT. This chain joins TRBV24-1 and TRBJ1-1, with 10 positions matching TRBD1. J was trimmed by 6 bases and V by 3 bases; bases with no gene match: 3. Germline CDR1 and CDR2: KGHDR and SFDVKD. CDR3 length: 14 residues.

In this sample, this clone turned up once. This chain uses TRBV28 with TRBJ2-1, with 11 positions matching TRBD2. The junction had 6 bases not matched to a gene; V was cut back by 7 bases and J by 7 bases. This CDR3 has 14 residues. Per the germline V gene, CDR1 is MDHEN and CDR2 is SYDVKM. CDR3 loop: CASKTSGNGNEQFF. CDR3 DNA: TGTGCCAGCAAGACTAGCGGGAATGGGAATGAGCAGTTCTTC.

As DNA, the CDR3 is TGTGCCAGCAGTTACCCCCTCTCGACAGGAGCCTACGAGCAGTACTTC. Translated: CASSYPLSTGAYEQYF. The rearrangement joins TRBV6-5 to TRBJ2-7; perhaps TRBD1 as D (6 bases). The germline V and J ends were trimmed by 2 bases and 2 bases, with 16 bases remaining between them. CDR1 is MNHEY and CDR2 is SVGAGI in the germline V gene. This CDR3 has 16 residues.

This clone was recorded a few times. The chain uses TRBV4-2 and TRBJ2-3; TRBD2 matches 8 bases. CDR3 length: 17 residues. The ends lost 1 base at V and 4 bases at J; junction bases unmatched: 10. The germline CDR1 and CDR2 sequences are LGHNA and YNFKEQ. CDR3 loop: CASSQAAGGASADTQYF. The CDR3 DNA sequence: TGTGCCAGCAGCCAAGCTGCCGGGGGGGCCTCCGCAGATACGCAGTATTTT.

V is TRBV6-5 and J is TRBJ1-3; TRBD1 matches at 7 bases. Germline CDR1 MNHEY, CDR2 SVGAGI. This CDR3 region has 13 residues. The junction had 3 bases not matched to a gene; V was cut back by 5 bases and J by 5 bases. For the CDR3, the DNA is TGTGCCAGCAGTACAGGGGCCAGAAACACCATATATTTT. Residues: CASSTGARNTIYF.

The CDR3 nucleotides read TGTGCCAGCAGCTTATTCGCTGGGGCACCTAATGAAAAACTGTTTTTT. It is translated as CASSLFAGAPNEKLFF. The chain couples TRBV7-9 to TRBJ1-4, with TRBD1 as a possible D gene (5 bases). V was cut by 2 bases and J by 3 bases, with 13 bases left in between. Per germline, CDR1 SEHNR and CDR2 FQNEAQ (reference sequence). The length of the CDR3 is 16 residues.

This chain connects TRBV29-1 to TRBJ2-3; D could derive from TRBD1 or TRBD2 (8 bases each). Per the germline V gene, CDR1 is SQVTM and CDR2 is ANQGSEA. V dropped 8 bases and J dropped 2 bases, with 17 bases sitting between them. This CDR3 spans 14 amino acids. CDR3 protein: CSSGGTGFTDTQYF. In DNA, the CDR3 is TGCAGCTCGGGGGGGACAGGATTCACAGATACGCAGTATTTT.

This clone was seen a handful of times. The rearrangement joins TRBV28 to TRBJ2-1; the match to TRBD2 covers 9 bases. V was clipped by 7 bases and J by 3 bases; unmatched bases: 7. CDR3 length: 15 amino acids. CDR1 is MDHEN and CDR2 is SYDVKM in the germline V gene. For the CDR3, the DNA is TGTGCCAGCACCGCGCTAGCGGGGCTCTACAATGAGCAGTTCTTC. Translation gives CASTALAGLYNEQFF.

This chain joins TRBV7-2 and TRBJ2-1; 8 bases are shared with TRBD1. J gave up 3 bases and V 2 bases, and 9 bases lay outside the gene matches. The CDR3 extends over 17 amino acids. Germline V gives CDR1 SGHTA, CDR2 FQGNSA. The CDR3 sequence is CASSLSPGGEGYNEQFF. In DNA, the CDR3 is TGTGCCAGCAGCTTAAGCCCAGGGGGCGAAGGCTACAATGAGCAGTTCTTC.

V gene TRBV19 combines with J gene TRBJ1-3, with 8 positions matching TRBD1. Per the germline V gene, CDR1 is LNHDA and CDR2 is SQIVND (reference sequence). The J segment lost 10 bases and the V segment lost 6 bases, leaving 11 bases of the junction unmatched. The CDR3 runs 14 residues. This CDR3 reads CASRDGQGGKTIYF. For the CDR3, the DNA is TGTGCCAGTAGGGACGGACAGGGAGGGAAGACCATATATTTT.

This clone came up a few times. At the DNA level, this CDR3 is encoded by other sequences in the same sample as well. This chain uses TRBV18 with TRBJ2-5; TRBD2 might be the D (5 bases). The CDR3 loop spans 12 amino acids. Trimming cost V 2 bases and J 5 bases, with 6 bases left between them. Germline CDR1 and CDR2: KGHSH and LQKENI. DNA for the CDR3: TGTGCCAGCTCACCATCGGGGGAGACCCAGTACTTC. It translates to CASSPSGETQYF.

J is TRBJ1-2 and V is TRBV27; 9 bases match TRBD1. The germline gives CDR1 MNHEY, CDR2 SMNVEV (reference sequence). The junction had 10 bases not matched to a gene; V was cut back by 0 bases and J by 5 bases. The CDR3 has 17 residues. CDR3 residues: CASSLSGTGTGFYGYTF. CDR3 DNA: TGTGCCAGCAGTTTATCTGGAACCGGGACAGGGTTTTATGGCTACACCTTC.

The chain links TRBV4-3 to TRBJ1-1, with a weak D call TRBD1 (6 bases). This CDR3 comprises 18 residues. Trimming shortened V by 0 bases and J by 1 base, and 18 bases separated the two germline ends. CDR1 and CDR2 (germline): LGHNA, YSLEER. The CDR3 loop reads CASSQDVGSGQPNTEAFF. CDR3 bases: TGCGCCAGCAGCCAAGATGTCGGTTCCGGACAGCCGAACACTGAAGCTTTCTTT.

The CDR3 DNA reads TGTGCCAGCAGCGTAGAAGGGGGTAGCAATCAGCCCCAGCATTTT. Its translation is CASSVEGGSNQPQHF. The V call is TRBV9, the J call TRBJ1-5; the D gene is possibly TRBD1 (6 bases). Germline V lookup: CDR1 SGDLS, CDR2 YYNGEE. This CDR3 is built from 15 residues. Trimming took off 0 bases at V and 0 bases at J, with 7 bases between the two ends.

The rearrangement joins TRBV19 to TRBJ2-2; 8 bases agree with TRBD2. V was pared by 6 bases and J by 3 bases, with 3 bases of the junction left unmatched. The CDR3 loop spans 14 amino acids. CDR1 and CDR2 from the germline V gene are LNHDA and SQIVND (reference sequence). In DNA, the CDR3 is TGTGCCAGTAGAAAAGCGGGGGACACCGGGGAGCTGTTTTTT. Protein: CASRKAGDTGELFF.

V is TRBV10-3 and J is TRBJ2-3, with a weak D call TRBD2 (5 bases). Germline V CDR1 and CDR2: ENHRY, SYGVKD. Trimming pared 11 bases from V and 2 bases from J, leaving 11 bases between. The CDR3 has 12 amino acids. The CDR3, as DNA: TGTGCCGCGACCGGGAACACAGATACGCAGTATTTT. Translated, it gives CAATGNTDTQYF.